This T cell receptor beta chain was retrieved from a study of CD8+ T cells in alopecia areata. V dropped 3 bases and J dropped 4 bases, with 12 bases sitting between them. The V gene's germline CDR1 is MNHEY and CDR2 SMNVEV (reference sequence). The CDR3 totals 14 residues. Specified treatment: oral pan-JAK inhibitor, 5-10 mg twice daily. cDNA reverse transcribed from extracted RNA served as the sequencing template. The method was immunoSEQ multiplex PCR; TCRdb's version includes in-frame clones alone and lacks a portion of them. This table has over 150,000 clones, around 60% appearing once. This receptor was identified in a human donor with alopecia areata. The chain employs TRBV27 and TRBJ1-2, with a tentative D call TRBD1 (6 bases). This specimen was CD8+ T cells sorted from blood, taken at week 24, from a patient treated with tofacitinib. CDR3 sequence (DNA): TGTGCCAGCAGTTTCACAGGGTATGGCTATGGCTACACCTTC. This sequence encodes CASSFTGYGYGYTF.